The rows below give T cell receptor beta chains drawn from one sample of a study of T cells in Graves' hyperthyroidism and ophthalmopathy. TCRdb processed the multiplex PCR reads anew with MiXCR; each CDR3 protein has one entry. The repertoire holds 360,000 or so distinct CDR3 sequences, with nearly 15% as singletons. Specimen: blood. These receptor sequences come from a woman in her sixties or seventies with Graves' ophthalmopathy. The CDR3 runs from the conserved cysteine through the conserved F or W. A D gene is named only where the DNA matches it firmly. The listing skips clone size in some rows; elsewhere it reads once, few, many or a size class.

d_gene,abundance,j_gene,v_gene,CDR3nt,CDR3aa
TRBD2,many,TRBJ2-7,TRBV5-1,TGCGCCAGCAGCTTAGCGGGAATGTCCTACGAGCAGTACTTC,CASSLAGMSYEQYF
NA,few,TRBJ2-5,TRBV29-1,TGCAGCGTGGCTGCGGCAGGGGTAGGAGAGACCCAGTACTTC,CSVAAAGVGETQYF
NA,many,TRBJ2-7,TRBV3-1,TGTGCCAGCAGCCAAGGGGGGAACAGGGCCTACGAGCAGTACTTC,CASSQGGNRAYEQYF
TRBD1,NA,TRBJ1-5,TRBV6-6,TGTGCCAGCAGTTACTCGAAGGGGGCGAGGCAGCCCCAGCATTTT,CASSYSKGARQPQHF
TRBD2,few,TRBJ2-1,TRBV7-9,TGTGCCAGCAGCTTTGCGGGGGGGCATGAGCAGTTCTTC,CASSFAGGHEQFF
NA,many,TRBJ1-5,TRBV30,TGTGCCTGGAGTGTTGAAGGGGAACAGCCCCAGCATTTT,CAWSVEGEQPQHF
NA,many,TRBJ2-2,TRBV4-1,TGCGCCAGCAATAGTGGCAGGAACACCGGGGAGCTGTTTTTT,CASNSGRNTGELFF
TRBD1,many,TRBJ1-2,TRBV20-1,TGCAGTGCTAGTCTGGCAGGGGGAGACTATGGCTACACCTTC,CSASLAGGDYGYTF
NA,many,TRBJ2-7,TRBV28,TGTGCCAGCAGTTTTAATTGGGAGACGAGCTCCTACGAGCAGTACTTC,CASSFNWETSSYEQYF
NA,many,TRBJ2-1,TRBV29-1,TGCAGCGTTGAGGACAGTTACAATGAGCAGTTCTTC,CSVEDSYNEQFF
TRBD1,many,TRBJ2-7,TRBV2,TGTGCCAGCAGATACGGACAGGGGGGCTCCTACGAGCAGTACTTC,CASRYGQGGSYEQYF
TRBD1,NA,TRBJ1-2,TRBV12-5,TGTGCTAGTGGTTTGGTACCCGAGGAGGGGGCGGGTGGCTACACCTTC,CASGLVPEEGAGGYTF
NA,many,TRBJ2-2,TRBV18,TGTGCCAGCTCACCAAGGAGGGGGCATACCGGGGAGCTGTTTTTT,CASSPRRGHTGELFF
NA,many,TRBJ2-1,TRBV3-1,TGTGCCAGCAGCCAGGTGGATCTCGGGGAGCAGTTCTTC,CASSQVDLGEQFF
NA,NA,TRBJ1-2,TRBV27,TGTGCCAGCAGTGAGCCGAGATCGGGGGTTTTGAAGTATGGCTACACCTTC,CASSEPRSGVLKYGYTF
NA,NA,TRBJ1-5,TRBV12-3/TRBV12-4,TGTGCCAGCAGTGTGGGGATTGGGAGCAATCAGCCCCAGCATTTT,CASSVGIGSNQPQHF
TRBD2,many,TRBJ2-1,TRBV12-3/TRBV12-4,TGTGCCAGCAGTTCCGGGACTAGCGGGATCTACAATGAGCAGTTCTTC,CASSSGTSGIYNEQFF
TRBD1,many,TRBJ2-1,TRBV27,TGTGCCAGCAGCTATGACAGGGGCGGATCCTACAATGAGCAGTTCTTC,CASSYDRGGSYNEQFF
TRBD1,few,TRBJ2-1,TRBV9,TGTGCCAGCAGCGAGGGGACAGGGGGCTACAATGAGCAGTTCTTC,CASSEGTGGYNEQFF
NA,many,TRBJ1-1,TRBV2,TGTGCCAGCAGTGAAGCGCGGAGGGGAGACGCTTTCTTT,CASSEARRGDAFF
TRBD2,few,TRBJ2-7,TRBV4-1,TGCGCCAGCAGCCCAACTAGCGGGAGGGTATACGAGCAGTACTTC,CASSPTSGRVYEQYF
NA,NA,TRBJ1-2,TRBV2,TGTGCCAGCAGTTTGGGGACATTGGAATGGGGCTACACCTTC,CASSLGTLEWGYTF
TRBD1,many,TRBJ1-5,TRBV20-1,TGCAGTGCTAAAACCAGGGGGGGGGGAAGCAATCAGCCCCAGCATTTT,CSAKTRGGGSNQPQHF
NA,NA,TRBJ2-7,TRBV4-2,TGTGCCAGCAGCTCCTGGGCTAGCGTGACCTACGAGCAGTACTTC,CASSSWASVTYEQYF
TRBD1,many,TRBJ2-1,TRBV28,TGTGCCAGCAGTCCCATGGGACAGGGGCTAATAAATGAGCAGTTCTTC,CASSPMGQGLINEQFF
NA,few,TRBJ2-1,TRBV4-1,TGCGCCAGCAGCCAAGCAGACAGTTACAATGAGCAGTTCTTC,CASSQADSYNEQFF
NA,many,TRBJ1-5,TRBV20-1,TGCAGTGCTAGAGCCCCTTCGGGGGGGGCAACAGGGCAGCCCCAGCATTTT,CSARAPSGGATGQPQHF
TRBD2,NA,TRBJ2-7,TRBV4-1,TGCGCCAGCAGCCGTACGGGCGGGAGGGCCTCCTACGAGCAGTACTTC,CASSRTGGRASYEQYF
TRBD2,many,TRBJ2-7,TRBV6-1,TGTGCCAGCAGTGGAGGGACTAGCGTCCGCTACGAGCAGTACTTC,CASSGGTSVRYEQYF
NA,many,TRBJ2-3,TRBV27,TGTGCCAGCAGTTTAAACGGCGACCGCACAGATACGCAGTATTTT,CASSLNGDRTDTQYF
NA,many,TRBJ2-2,TRBV11-2,TGTGCCAGCAGCTTAGTGAGGGAGCTGTTTTTT,CASSLVRELFF
NA,many,TRBJ2-7,TRBV5-1,TGCGCCAGCAGCTTGGAAGGTGGGAGGTATCCCTACGAGCAGTACTTC,CASSLEGGRYPYEQYF
NA,few,TRBJ2-1,TRBV5-1,TGCGCCAGCAGCTTAGGGCTAGAGGGTTACAATGAGCAGTTCTTC,CASSLGLEGYNEQFF
NA,many,TRBJ2-7,TRBV2,TGTGCCAGCAGGAGAGGACCGACCTACGAGCAGTACTTC,CASRRGPTYEQYF
NA,NA,TRBJ2-7,TRBV12-3/TRBV12-4,TGTGCCAGCAGTTCCGGGGGGCAGAGAGGTTGGCCGAAATACGAGCAGTACTTC,CASSSGGQRGWPKYEQYF
NA,NA,TRBJ2-1,TRBV7-2,TGTGCCAGCAGCTTAGAAGGCAGGGTGGGCGAGCAGTTCTTC,CASSLEGRVGEQFF
TRBD2,NA,TRBJ2-3,TRBV29-1,TGCAGCGCCGGGAGAGGAGCGGGGACCGGGGATACGCAGTATTTT,CSAGRGAGTGDTQYF
NA,many,TRBJ2-3,TRBV20-1,TGCAGTGAAAGGAAGGGGCCCACAGATACGCAGTATTTT,CSERKGPTDTQYF
NA,many,TRBJ2-7,TRBV3-1,TGTGCCAGCAGCCAAGAGCCAGTATACGAGCAGTACTTC,CASSQEPVYEQYF
TRBD1,NA,TRBJ1-1,TRBV11-2,TGTGCCAGCAGCGTAACCGACAGGGGAACTGAAGCTTTCTTT,CASSVTDRGTEAFF
NA,many,TRBJ1-4,TRBV18,TGTGCCAGCAGCCCCCGGGACGGTAATGAAAAACTGTTTTTT,CASSPRDGNEKLFF
NA,many,TRBJ2-1,TRBV28,TGTGCCAGCAGTTCCCTAACCCCAGGAGCCTTACGTGAGCAGTTCTTC,CASSSLTPGALREQFF
TRBD2,many,TRBJ2-7,TRBV6-2/TRBV6-3,TGTGCCAGCAGTTACGAGGCGGGAGTTTACGAGCAGTACTTC,CASSYEAGVYEQYF
NA,NA,TRBJ2-4,TRBV2,TGTGCCAGCAGTGAAACGCGAAACATTCAGTACTTC,CASSETRNIQYF
TRBD2,many,TRBJ2-7,TRBV20-1,TGCAGTGCTGAAAGGGGACTAGCCAGGTACGAGCAGTACTTC,CSAERGLARYEQYF